A selection of T cell receptor beta chains follows, all from one sample in a study of T-cell memory formation after mild COVID-19. TCRdb re-called the 5' RACE reads through MiXCR, storing one row per CDR3 protein. This repertoire shows 350,000 to 500,000 distinct CDR3 sequences, 20% to 30% found once; its top ten account for about an eighth. The specimen sequenced was PBMCs or a T cell subset sorted from them (not recorded which). The receptors derive from an adult woman who had mild COVID-19 (a few samples of this study predate the infection). Cell type and time point are not known. Both conserved end residues are part of each CDR3. Each record gives: D gene, clone size, J gene, V gene, CDR3 protein, CDR3 DNA. The D gene is left open where the match is weak. Some rows have no size entry. The others give once, few or many, or a class for an expanded clone.

d_gene: .
abundance: .
j_gene: TRBJ2-7
v_gene: TRBV6-6
CDR3aa: CASSTSPETSGRLSYEQYF
CDR3nt: .

d_gene: .
abundance: few
j_gene: TRBJ1-2
v_gene: TRBV19
CDR3aa: CASSIGGDGYTF
CDR3nt: TGTGCCAGTAGTATTGGAGGCGACGGCTACACCTTC

d_gene: .
abundance: few
j_gene: TRBJ2-7
v_gene: TRBV19
CDR3aa: CASSKGRPPTFYEQYF
CDR3nt: TGTGCCAGTAGTAAGGGACGTCCCCCGACCTTCTACGAGCAGTACTTC

d_gene: .
abundance: few
j_gene: TRBJ2-2
v_gene: TRBV7-3
CDR3aa: CASSLLGVTGELFF
CDR3nt: TGTGCCAGCAGCTTATTAGGGGTCACCGGGGAGCTGTTTTTT

d_gene: .
abundance: few
j_gene: TRBJ2-7
v_gene: TRBV6-5
CDR3aa: CASSPFQQYF
CDR3nt: TGTGCCAGCAGTCCCTTCCAGCAGTACTTC

d_gene: .
abundance: .
j_gene: TRBJ1-3
v_gene: TRBV2
CDR3aa: CASNGGLMGNTIYF
CDR3nt: TGTGCCAGCAACGGGGGGCTCATGGGAAACACCATATATTTT

d_gene: .
abundance: .
j_gene: TRBJ1-3
v_gene: TRBV7-9
CDR3aa: CASSLGSLRIHNKTSSGNTIYF
CDR3nt: TGTGCCAGCAGCTTAGGCTCTTTGAGGATCCATAATAAAACGAGCTCTGGAAACACCATATATTTT

d_gene: TRBD1
abundance: .
j_gene: TRBJ2-1
v_gene: TRBV25-1
CDR3aa: CASSETAGGSYNEQFF
CDR3nt: TGTGCCAGCAGTGAGACGGCAGGGGGCTCCTACAATGAGCAGTTCTTC

d_gene: .
abundance: .
j_gene: TRBJ2-1
v_gene: TRBV29-1
CDR3aa: CSALLRESYNEQFF
CDR3nt: TGCAGCGCCCTTCTCCGAGAGTCCTACAATGAGCAGTTCTTC

d_gene: .
abundance: .
j_gene: TRBJ2-1
v_gene: TRBV7-9
CDR3aa: CASSLSRSEQFF
CDR3nt: TGTGCCAGCAGCTTATCCAGAAGTGAGCAGTTCTTC

d_gene: .
abundance: .
j_gene: TRBJ1-1
v_gene: TRBV19
CDR3aa: CASRYGNTEAFF
CDR3nt: TGTGCCAGTAGGTACGGTAACACTGAAGCTTTCTTT

d_gene: TRBD1
abundance: .
j_gene: TRBJ1-6
v_gene: TRBV12-3/TRBV12-4
CDR3aa: CASSASDRDVSPLHF
CDR3nt: TGTGCCAGCAGCGCCAGCGACAGGGACGTTTCACCCCTCCACTTT

d_gene: TRBD2
abundance: few
j_gene: TRBJ2-1
v_gene: TRBV20-1
CDR3aa: CSASGGERNEQFF
CDR3nt: TGCAGTGCCAGTGGGGGGGAACGCAATGAGCAGTTCTTC

d_gene: .
abundance: .
j_gene: TRBJ1-1
v_gene: TRBV16
CDR3aa: CASSQSKYRSEAFF
CDR3nt: TGTGCCAGCAGCCAATCAAAATACAGGTCTGAAGCTTTCTTT

d_gene: TRBD2
abundance: .
j_gene: TRBJ2-1
v_gene: TRBV24-1
CDR3aa: CATSEGVAGDEQFF
CDR3nt: TGTGCCACCAGTGAAGGGGTGGCGGGAGATGAGCAGTTCTTC

d_gene: .
abundance: few
j_gene: TRBJ2-1
v_gene: TRBV2
CDR3aa: CASSSGATYNEQFF
CDR3nt: TGTGCCAGCAGTTCAGGGGCGACCTACAATGAGCAGTTCTTC

d_gene: .
abundance: .
j_gene: TRBJ2-1
v_gene: TRBV5-1
CDR3aa: CASTSTGTEYNEQFF
CDR3nt: TGCGCCAGCACCTCGACCGGGACGGAGTACAATGAGCAGTTCTTC

d_gene: .
abundance: few
j_gene: TRBJ2-7
v_gene: TRBV3-1
CDR3aa: CASSQVTPGDEQYF
CDR3nt: TGTGCCAGCAGCCAAGTAACACCCGGTGACGAGCAGTACTTC

d_gene: TRBD1
abundance: few
j_gene: TRBJ2-7
v_gene: TRBV5-1
CDR3aa: CASSRTGEEQYF
CDR3nt: TGCGCCAGCAGCAGGACAGGGGAGGAGCAGTACTTC

d_gene: .
abundance: few
j_gene: TRBJ1-1
v_gene: TRBV5-1
CDR3aa: CASSLDSWTEAFF
CDR3nt: TGCGCCAGCAGCTTGGACTCCTGGACTGAAGCTTTCTTT

d_gene: TRBD2
abundance: few
j_gene: TRBJ2-5
v_gene: TRBV4-2
CDR3aa: CASSTAGRVGETQYF
CDR3nt: TGTGCCAGCAGCACGGCGGGGAGGGTTGGAGAGACCCAGTACTTC

d_gene: TRBD2
abundance: few
j_gene: TRBJ2-1
v_gene: TRBV12-3/TRBV12-4
CDR3aa: CASTLAGGTHNEQFF
CDR3nt: TGTGCCAGCACTCTAGCGGGGGGGACCCACAATGAGCAGTTCTTC

d_gene: .
abundance: few
j_gene: TRBJ1-2
v_gene: TRBV10-3
CDR3aa: CAISESAAYGYTF
CDR3nt: TGTGCCATCAGTGAGTCGGCAGCCTATGGCTACACCTTC

d_gene: .
abundance: few
j_gene: TRBJ2-7
v_gene: TRBV18
CDR3aa: CASSVPEDEEQYF
CDR3nt: TGTGCCAGCTCCGTTCCGGAAGACGAGGAGCAGTACTTC

d_gene: .
abundance: few
j_gene: TRBJ2-1
v_gene: TRBV7-6
CDR3aa: CASSRSYSPYNEQFF
CDR3nt: TGTGCCAGCAGCCGAAGTTATAGCCCCTACAATGAGCAGTTCTTC

d_gene: .
abundance: .
j_gene: TRBJ2-1
v_gene: TRBV24-1
CDR3aa: CATSDWRESGNEQFF
CDR3nt: TGTGCCACCAGTGATTGGAGGGAGAGCGGCAATGAGCAGTTCTTC

d_gene: .
abundance: .
j_gene: TRBJ2-3
v_gene: TRBV7-9
CDR3aa: CASSQILAPPDTQYF
CDR3nt: TGTGCCAGCAGTCAGATTCTAGCGCCCCCAGATACGCAGTATTTT

d_gene: .
abundance: .
j_gene: TRBJ2-3
v_gene: TRBV6-5
CDR3aa: CASSYSVPDTQYF
CDR3nt: TGTGCCAGCAGTTACTCGGTCCCAGATACGCAGTATTTT

d_gene: .
abundance: .
j_gene: TRBJ2-3
v_gene: TRBV9
CDR3aa: CASSVRPSTDTQYF
CDR3nt: TGTGCCAGCAGCGTAAGGCCGAGCACAGATACGCAGTATTTT

d_gene: .
abundance: few
j_gene: TRBJ2-7
v_gene: TRBV20-1
CDR3aa: CSATEVMEQYF
CDR3nt: TGCAGTGCTACCGAGGTAATGGAGCAGTACTTC